This entry lists 32 T cell receptor beta chains sequenced from one sample in a study of blood T cell repertoires in COVID-19. Produced via immunoSEQ multiplex PCR; TCRdb's table is partial and in-frame only. The sample has approximately 150,000 clones; 65% to 85% are singletons. The specimen sequenced was peripheral blood. The receptors originated from a woman in her seventies who had recovered from COVID-19.

The chain couples TRBV10-3 to TRBJ2-7, with 7 bases aligning to TRBD1. The V segment lost 6 bases and the J segment 1 base; nucleotides outside the gene matches: 3. The CDR3 extends over 13 amino acids. CDR1 and CDR2 (germline): ENHRY, SYGVKD. The CDR3 nucleotides are TGTGCCATCAGCAAGACAGGGTCCTACGAGCAGTACTTC. Protein product: CAISKTGSYEQYF.

CDR3 coding DNA: TGTGCCAGCAGTGAATATTGGGACAACAACCAAGAGACCCAGTACTTC. It is translated as CASSEYWDNNQETQYF. V gene TRBV25-1 combines with J gene TRBJ2-5; D is possibly TRBD1 (6 bases). The CDR3 contains 16 residues. With 0 bases removed from V and 0 bases from J, the gap between germline ends came to 11 bases. Per the germline V gene, CDR1 is MGHDK and CDR2 is SYGVNS.

The sample holds a few counts of this clone. The chain is built from TRBV9 and TRBJ2-6; 8 bases are shared with TRBD1. The germline V gene has CDR1 SGDLS and CDR2 YYNGEE. The CDR3 is made up of 17 amino acids. With 4 bases clipped from V and 4 bases from J, the junction kept 10 bases outside the gene matches. In nucleotides, the CDR3 is TGTGCCAGCAGCCCATTCCCCGACAGGGGCGGGGCCAACGTCCTGACTTTC. Its protein is CASSPFPDRGGANVLTF.

This rearrangement joins TRBV7-3 to TRBJ1-2; a weak D match, TRBD1 (5 bases). CDR1 SGHTA and CDR2 FQGTGA come from the germline V gene. Deletions cut 0 bases from V and 1 base from J, with 12 bases between. The CDR3 is 16 residues long. The CDR3 region is CASSLTAGRGNYGYTF. CDR3 bases: TGTGCCAGCAGCTTAACGGCAGGGAGGGGTAACTATGGCTACACCTTC.

The chain employs TRBV3-1 (or the pseudogene TRBV3-2) and TRBJ1-5; D uncertain. CDR3 length: 13 amino acids. Germline values: CDR1 LGHDT, CDR2 YNNKEL (reference sequence). Trimming left V 1 base short and J 10 bases short, with 11 bases between. CDR3 residues: CASSQGYINPQHF. As DNA, the CDR3 is TGTGCCAGCAGCCAAGGGTACATCAACCCCCAGCATTTT.

This clone was detected once. The chain carries TRBV18 and TRBJ2-5, with a weak D call TRBD2 (6 bases). V was cut by 2 bases and J by 4 bases, with 11 bases left in between. The CDR3 runs 14 residues. CDR1 and CDR2 from the germline V gene are KGHSH and LQKENI. The DNA of the CDR3 is TGTGCCAGCTCACCAGTCGGGAGCCGAGAGACCCAGTACTTC. Its translation: CASSPVGSRETQYF.

This clone was seen only once. The chain has TRBV5-8 and TRBJ1-4; D unclear. The germline V and J ends were trimmed by 0 bases and 6 bases, with 12 bases remaining between them. Germline-derived CDR1 and CDR2 are SGHTS and YDEGEE. This CDR3 is 15 amino acids long. CDR3 bases: TGTGCCAGCAGCTTGGCGGGAAGGGAGCATGAAAAACTGTTTTTT. This encodes CASSLAGREHEKLFF.

The genes are TRBV5-5 and TRBJ2-7; TRBD2 is a possible D gene (7 bases). Trimming took off 3 bases at V and 2 bases at J, with 15 bases between the two ends. Germline-derived CDR1 and CDR2 are SGHKS and YYEKEE (reference sequence). The CDR3 sequence is 15 residues long. This chain's CDR3 is CASSSEGGTTYEQYF. CDR3 DNA: TGTGCCAGCAGCTCGGAGGGGGGGACAACCTACGAGCAGTACTTC. Full variable domain (missing parts from reference TRBV5-5 and TRBJ2-7): DAGVTQSPTHLIKTRGQQVTLRCSPISGHKSVSWYQQVLGQGPQFIFQYYEKEERGRGNFPDRFSARQFPNYSSELNVNALLLGDSALYLCASSSEGGTTYEQYFGPGTRLTVT.

The chain is built from TRBV2 and TRBJ2-1, with 8 bases identical to TRBD2. The CDR3 consists of 13 residues. Trimming removed 8 bases from V and 6 bases from J; junction bases left unmatched: 6. In germline, CDR1 is SNHLY, CDR2 FYNNEI. CDR3 protein: CASPRGGPNEQFF. CDR3 sequence (DNA): TGTGCCAGCCCCCGGGGGGGCCCCAATGAGCAGTTCTTC. Supplemented by reference TRBV2 and TRBJ2-1, the full variable domain reads EPEVTQTPSHQVTQMGQEVILRCVPISNHLYFYWYRQILGQKVEFLVSFYNNEISEKSEIFDDQFSVERPDGSNFTLKIRSTKLEDSAMYFCASPRGGPNEQFFGPGTRLTVL.

This clone is a singleton in its sample. The chain uses TRBV5-4 and TRBJ2-3, with 9 bases matching TRBD1. J was trimmed by 4 bases and V by 4 bases; bases with no gene match: 10. The V gene's germline CDR1 is SGHNT and CDR2 YYREEE (reference sequence). The CDR3 covers 16 residues. The CDR3 spells CASSHRGRVWSDTQYF. CDR3 bases: TGTGCCAGCAGCCACAGGGGGCGCGTTTGGTCAGATACGCAGTATTTT.

The rearrangement joins TRBV9 to TRBJ2-2; possibly TRBD1 for D (5 bases). Trimming left V 4 bases short and J 2 bases short, with 18 bases between. CDR1 is SGDLS and CDR2 is YYNGEE in the germline V gene. The CDR3 runs to 17 residues. The CDR3 here is CASSRGGTHLNTGELFF. CDR3 nucleotide sequence: TGTGCCAGCAGCAGGGGCGGAACCCATCTTAACACCGGGGAGCTGTTTTTT.

The chain uses TRBV29-1 and TRBJ1-4; tentative D call: TRBD1 (5 bases). V was trimmed by 7 bases and J by 2 bases, leaving 11 bases between them. There are 13 residues in the CDR3. CDR1 and CDR2 (germline): SQVTM, ANQGSEA. The CDR3 DNA reads TGCAGCGGGAAGGGGAGGACTAATGAAAAACTGTTTTTT. It codes for CSGKGRTNEKLFF.

This clone was seen a handful of times. The chain is built from TRBV7-9 and TRBJ2-3; perhaps TRBD1 as D (5 bases). Trimming left V 1 base short and J 2 bases short, with 13 bases between. Per germline, CDR1 SEHNR and CDR2 FQNEAQ (reference sequence). The CDR3 runs 16 residues. CDR3 amino acids: CASSLVPGSHTDTQYF. In DNA, the CDR3 is TGTGCCAGCAGCTTAGTGCCAGGGTCGCACACAGATACGCAGTATTTT. The full variable domain, with the rest looked up from reference TRBV7-9 and TRBJ2-3, is DTGVSQNPRHKITKRGQNVTFRCDPISEHNRLYWYRQTLGQGPEFLTYFQNEAQLEKSRLLSDRFSAERPKGSFSTLEIQRTEQGDSAMYLCASSLVPGSHTDTQYFGPGTRLTVL.

This clone came up once. The CDR3 DNA reads TGTGCCAGCAGCGAAGGGCCCGGGAAGATAGCTTTCTTT. This encodes CASSEGPGKIAFF. The V call is TRBV11-3, the J call TRBJ1-1; D call uncertain. The CDR3 sequence is 13 residues long. V was shortened by 5 bases and J by 10 bases, with 17 bases between the two germline ends. Germline V gene lookup returns CDR1 SGHNT and CDR2 YENEEA.

The chain is built from TRBV28 and TRBJ2-5; tentatively, D is TRBD2 (7 bases). Germline values: CDR1 MDHEN, CDR2 SYDVKM. The CDR3 runs 13 residues. The V end was cut by 8 bases, the J end by 4 bases, with 14 bases between. Here the CDR3 DNA reads TGTGCCAGCCGGTGGGGGGGGCGAGAGACCCAGTACTTC. Protein product: CASRWGGRETQYF.

This chain uses TRBV5-6 with TRBJ1-6, with a tentative D call TRBD1 (5 bases). Trimming pared 2 bases from V and 3 bases from J, leaving 15 bases between. The CDR3 totals 17 residues. CDR1 is SGHDT and CDR2 is YYEEEE in the germline V gene. CDR3 in amino acids: CASSFVAAGDYNSPLHF. For the CDR3, the DNA is TGTGCCAGCAGCTTCGTGGCAGCGGGGGACTATAATTCACCCCTCCACTTT.

The chain employs TRBV7-2 and TRBJ2-7; possible D gene TRBD2, 6 bases. The length of the CDR3 is 13 residues. The germline V gene has CDR1 SGHTA and CDR2 FQGNSA. V was pared by 4 bases and J by 4 bases, with 11 bases between. CDR3 protein: CASSSRTIYEQYF. Here the CDR3 DNA reads TGTGCCAGCAGCTCCAGGACTATTTACGAGCAGTACTTC.

The V gene is TRBV5-1, the J gene TRBJ1-1, with D perhaps TRBD1 (6 bases). The CDR3 runs 15 residues. V dropped 4 bases and J dropped 5 bases, with 18 bases sitting between them. CDR1 is SGHRS and CDR2 is YFSETQ in the germline V gene. The CDR3, as DNA: TGCGCCAGCAGCGGGGACACCTGGGGCGAAACTGAAGCTTTCTTT. Encoded protein: CASSGDTWGETEAFF. Using reference TRBV5-1 and TRBJ1-1 for the parts outside the CDR3, the full variable domain is KAGVTQTPRYLIKTRGQQVTLSCSPISGHRSVSWYQQTPGQGLQFLFEYFSETQRNKGNFPGRFSGRQFSNSRSEMNVSTLELGDSALYLCASSGDTWGETEAFFGQGTRLTVV.

The chain combines TRBV5-4 with TRBJ2-1; no clear D gene. Trimming cost V 2 bases and J 0 bases, with 9 bases left between them. CDR3 length equals 15 residues. From germline, CDR1 is SGHNT and CDR2 YYREEE (reference sequence). The CDR3 is CASSFRRSSYNEQFF. The CDR3 DNA is TGTGCCAGCAGCTTCCGTCGGAGCTCCTACAATGAGCAGTTCTTC.

This rearrangement joins TRBV3-1 (or the pseudogene TRBV3-2) to TRBJ1-2, with TRBD1 matching 7 bases. CDR3 length: 16 amino acids. V lost 1 base and J lost 5; bases outside the gene matches: 10. The germline V gene encodes CDR1 LGHDT and CDR2 YNNKEL (reference sequence). This chain's CDR3 is CASSQVGGTAPYGYTF. The CDR3 DNA is TGTGCCAGCAGCCAAGTTGGGGGGACAGCCCCTTATGGCTACACCTTC.

The rearrangement joins TRBV18 to TRBJ1-5; D uncertain. Germline CDR1 reads KGHSH; CDR2 reads LQKENI. The CDR3 consists of 14 residues. The ends were cut back, 2 bases at V and 9 bases at J, with 14 bases in the middle. The CDR3 DNA follows: TGTGCCAGCTCACCAGGCGGGCGCGATCGGCCCCAGCATTTT. Translating it yields CASSPGGRDRPQHF.

V usage is TRBV5-4 and J usage is TRBJ1-2; the match to TRBD1 covers 9 bases. The CDR3 loop spans 15 amino acids. V trimming: 4 bases; J trimming: 4 bases; junction bases outside the gene matches: 8. Per germline, CDR1 SGHNT and CDR2 YYREEE (reference sequence). CDR3 loop: CASSPRDREIYGYTF. The CDR3 DNA sequence: TGTGCCAGCAGCCCCCGGGACAGGGAGATCTATGGCTACACCTTC.

With respect to this clone: Mismatch with germline at one junction end may stem from a read error. The chain carries TRBV3-1 (or the pseudogene TRBV3-2) and TRBJ2-3, with a tentative D call TRBD2 (6 bases). The CDR3 consists of 14 residues. CDR1 LGHDT and CDR2 YNNKEL come from the germline V gene (reference sequence). CDR3 sequence reads: CASSPRGSRDTQYF. In DNA, the CDR3 is TGTGCCAGCAGCCCGCGGGGTAGCAGAGATACGCAGTATTTT.

The chain is built from TRBV5-1 and TRBJ2-3, with TRBD1 as a possible D gene (6 bases). Looked up from germline, CDR1 is SGHRS and CDR2 is YFSETQ. The CDR3 totals 13 residues. V was clipped by 0 bases and J by 6 bases, with 8 bases between them. CDR3 loop: CASSLGQGDTQYF. The DNA for the CDR3 is TGCGCCAGCAGCTTGGGGCAGGGGGATACGCAGTATTTT.

In its sample, this clone was seen a few times. This chain joins TRBV5-1 and TRBJ1-5; tentative D call: TRBD1 (6 bases). CDR1 and CDR2 from the germline V gene are SGHRS and YFSETQ. The CDR3 runs to 15 residues. Trimming left V 4 bases short and J 4 bases short, with 15 bases between. CDR3 amino acids: CASSQTGTLNQPQHF. CDR3 in DNA: TGCGCCAGCAGCCAAACCGGGACACTAAATCAGCCCCAGCATTTT. Complete variable domain (other parts from reference TRBV5-1 and TRBJ1-5): KAGVTQTPRYLIKTRGQQVTLSCSPISGHRSVSWYQQTPGQGLQFLFEYFSETQRNKGNFPGRFSGRQFSNSRSEMNVSTLELGDSALYLCASSQTGTLNQPQHFGDGTRLSIL.

This sequence joins TRBV7-9 and TRBJ2-3; 12 bases are a match to TRBD2. V shed 1 base, J shed 0 bases, and the junction held 5 bases outside the gene matches. This CDR3 contains 18 residues. The germline V gene has CDR1 SEHNR and CDR2 FQNEAQ (reference sequence). The CDR3, as DNA: TGTGCCAGCAGCTTAGGGCTAGCGGGGGGGCCTAGCACAGATACGCAGTATTTT. Translating it yields CASSLGLAGGPSTDTQYF.

CDR3 nucleotides: TGTGCCAGCAGCGGACAGGCACAGCCCCAGCATTTT. Its protein product is CASSGQAQPQHF. The J gene is TRBJ1-5, the V gene TRBV7-9; 7 bases map to TRBD1. This CDR3 has 12 residues. Germline-derived CDR1 and CDR2 are SEHNR and FQNEAQ (reference sequence). Trimming removed 5 bases from V and 7 bases from J; junction bases left unmatched: 2.

The J gene is TRBJ1-6, the V gene TRBV2; 7 bases are shared with TRBD1. The CDR3 is made up of 15 amino acids. CDR1 and CDR2 (germline): SNHLY, FYNNEI. Trimming removed 6 bases from V and 4 bases from J; junction bases left unmatched: 6. CDR3 in DNA: TGTGCCAGCAGAGCACCGGGACAGTATAATTCACCCCTCCACTTT. This translates into CASRAPGQYNSPLHF.

This chain links TRBV2 with TRBJ1-2; a weak D match, TRBD1 (6 bases). CDR3 length: 15 residues. V lost 6 bases and J 0 bases, leaving 14 bases between the germline ends. Germline values: CDR1 SNHLY, CDR2 FYNNEI. The DNA of the CDR3 is TGTGCCAGCAGGGCGGACGGGACAACTAACTATGGCTACACCTTC. Its protein is CASRADGTTNYGYTF.

The table lists this clone with a count of one. The rearrangement uses TRBV21-1 and TRBJ1-2; TRBD1 reflects the table's D call only, with no check against the DNA. TRBV21-1 is designated a pseudogene. There are 15 residues in the CDR3. CDR3 DNA sequence: TGTGCCAGCAGCCCTAGAGGGGGCTGGGACTATGGCTACACCTTC. This translates into CASSPRGGWDYGYTF.

This chain links TRBV3-1 (or the pseudogene TRBV3-2) with TRBJ2-1; perhaps TRBD2 as D (5 bases). Germline-derived CDR1 and CDR2 are LGHDT and YNNKEL (reference sequence). Trimming removed 2 bases at V and 2 bases at J, with 19 bases between. This CDR3 has 18 amino acids. The CDR3 reads CASSQPRAGVAAYNEQFF. CDR3 sequence (DNA): TGTGCCAGCAGCCAACCCCGCGCCGGGGTAGCCGCCTACAATGAGCAGTTCTTC.

J is TRBJ2-3 and V is TRBV5-1, with 11 bases lining up with TRBD1. Germline-derived CDR1 and CDR2 are SGHRS and YFSETQ. The junction had 7 bases not matched to a gene; V was cut back by 7 bases and J by 3 bases. This CDR3 spans 15 amino acids. CDR3 region: CASGAGTGGTDTQYF. CDR3 coding DNA: TGCGCCAGCGGCGCCGGGACAGGGGGTACAGATACGCAGTATTTT.